This TCR beta chain was identified in a study of human T cells and chemical hapten exposure. Study-wide context: Alopecia areata, totalis or universalis was found in mostly female patients.

This CDR3 region has 16 residues. The V gene's germline CDR1 is LNHDA and CDR2 SQIVND (reference sequence). The ends were cut back, 6 bases at V and 6 bases at J, with 21 bases in the middle. Time point specified: patch test 3, about 24 weeks after DPC sensitization. Indicated treatment: therapeutic diphenylcyclopropenone sensitization with weekly scalp DPC. As handled by the study authors: Sampled TCR counts reached a median of 95,638 per sample, with values ranging from roughly 23,224 to 700,000. TCRdb processed the RACE reads anew with MiXCR; each CDR3 protein has one entry. V and J calls and clone size were set by TCRdb, not the authors. There are 80,000 to 100,000 distinct CDR3 sequences in the sample; roughly 11% occur only once, and more than 1% lies in the top ten. The study, taken as a whole, reports: Patch test score rose with PT1 expanded TCR count, significant at thresholds 8, 16 and 32, not 4. Relative to controls, expanded TCRs formed significantly more large CDR3 similarity clusters.

This clonotype was counted at least ten times. Antigen: not known. This clonotype was obtained from a woman aged 30 to 39 with alopecia areata. Some clones in this sample may be carry-over from other donors' samples. The genes are TRBV19 and TRBJ2-1, with D perhaps matching TRBD1 (6 bases). This sample comprised whole blood, obtained in connection with sensitization to the hapten diphenylcyclopropenone (DPC). The DNA of the CDR3 is TGTGCCAGTAGACGTGTGGGGGCAGATCTCGGCAATGAGCAGTTCTTC. This translates into CASRRVGADLGNEQFF.